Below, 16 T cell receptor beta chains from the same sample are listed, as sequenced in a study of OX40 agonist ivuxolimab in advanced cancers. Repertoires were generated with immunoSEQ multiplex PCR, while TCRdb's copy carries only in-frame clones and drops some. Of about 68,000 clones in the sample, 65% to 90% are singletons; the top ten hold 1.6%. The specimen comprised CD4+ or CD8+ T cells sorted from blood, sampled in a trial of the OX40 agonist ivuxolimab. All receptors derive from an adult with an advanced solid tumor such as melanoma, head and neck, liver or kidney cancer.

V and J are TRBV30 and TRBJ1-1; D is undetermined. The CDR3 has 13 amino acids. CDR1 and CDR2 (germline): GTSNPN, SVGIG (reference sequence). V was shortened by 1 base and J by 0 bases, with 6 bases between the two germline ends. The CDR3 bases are TGTGCCTGGAGTGCCGAGTTGAACACTGAAGCTTTCTTT. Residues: CAWSAELNTEAFF.

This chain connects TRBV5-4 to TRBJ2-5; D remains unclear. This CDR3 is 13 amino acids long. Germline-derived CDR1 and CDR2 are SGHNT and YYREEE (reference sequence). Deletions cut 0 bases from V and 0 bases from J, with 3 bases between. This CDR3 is CASSLDYQETQYF. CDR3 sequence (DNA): TGTGCCAGCAGCTTGGACTACCAAGAGACCCAGTACTTC.

The CDR3 sequence: CAISQSWGTDSIQPQHF. The DNA of the CDR3 is TGTGCCATCAGCCAGAGCTGGGGGACAGATTCTATTCAGCCCCAGCATTTT. The rearrangement uses TRBV10-3 and TRBJ1-5, with TRBD1 matching over 7 bases. V gave up 6 bases and J gave up 6 bases; unmatched junction bases: 17. Per germline, CDR1 ENHRY and CDR2 SYGVKD. CDR3 size: 17 residues.

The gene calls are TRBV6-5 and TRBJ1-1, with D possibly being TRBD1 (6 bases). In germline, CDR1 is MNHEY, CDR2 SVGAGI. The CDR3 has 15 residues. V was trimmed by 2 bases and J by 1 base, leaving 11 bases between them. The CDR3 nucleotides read TGTGCCAGCAGTTACGTGGGGGGCGCGAACACTGAAGCTTTCTTT. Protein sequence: CASSYVGGANTEAFF.

CDR3 DNA: TGTGCCAGCAGCCCCCAGGGGGCGCTGGGAGGAGATACGCAGTATTTT. Amino acid sequence: CASSPQGALGGDTQYF. J is TRBJ2-3 and V is TRBV9, with 8 bases that match TRBD1. Germline V CDR1 and CDR2: SGDLS, YYNGEE. The CDR3 totals 16 residues. V lost 4 bases, J lost 5 bases, and 12 bases stayed unmatched.

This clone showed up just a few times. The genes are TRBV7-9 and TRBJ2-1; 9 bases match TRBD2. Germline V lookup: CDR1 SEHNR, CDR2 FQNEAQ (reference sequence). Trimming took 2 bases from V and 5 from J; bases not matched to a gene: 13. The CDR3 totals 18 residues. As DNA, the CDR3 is TGTGCCAGCAGCTTAAGCCCCTCGCTGCGGGAGGGTCACAATGAGCAGTTCTTC. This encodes CASSLSPSLREGHNEQFF.

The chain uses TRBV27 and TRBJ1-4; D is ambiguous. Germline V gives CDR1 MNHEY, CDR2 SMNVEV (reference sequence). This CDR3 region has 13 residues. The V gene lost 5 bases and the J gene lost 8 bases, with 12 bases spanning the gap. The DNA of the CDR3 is TGTGCCAGCAGTCCCCGCGTAGGGGAAAAACTGTTTTTT. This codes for CASSPRVGEKLFF.

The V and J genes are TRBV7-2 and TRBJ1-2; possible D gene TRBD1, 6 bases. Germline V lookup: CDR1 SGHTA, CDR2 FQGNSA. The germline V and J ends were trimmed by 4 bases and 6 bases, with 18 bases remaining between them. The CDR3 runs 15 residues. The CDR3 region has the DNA TGTGCCAGCAGCTCCTACTCCGGGGGCGCGAATGGCTACACCTTC. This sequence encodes CASSSYSGGANGYTF.

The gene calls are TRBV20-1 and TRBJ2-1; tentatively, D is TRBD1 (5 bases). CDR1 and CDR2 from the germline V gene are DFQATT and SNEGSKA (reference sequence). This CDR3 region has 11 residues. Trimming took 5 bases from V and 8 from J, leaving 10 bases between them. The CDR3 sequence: CSAADSHEQFF. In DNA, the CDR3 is TGCAGTGCTGCAGACAGCCATGAGCAGTTCTTC.

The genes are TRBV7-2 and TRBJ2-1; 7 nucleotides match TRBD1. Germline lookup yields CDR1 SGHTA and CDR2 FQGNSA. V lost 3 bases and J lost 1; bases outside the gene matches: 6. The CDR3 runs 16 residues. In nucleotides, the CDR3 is TGTGCCAGCAGCTTCAGCCCGACAGGGTCCTACAATGAGCAGTTCTTC. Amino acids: CASSFSPTGSYNEQFF. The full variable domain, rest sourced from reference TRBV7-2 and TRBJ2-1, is GAGVSQSPSNKVTEKGKDVELRCDPISGHTALYWYRQSLGQGLEFLIYFQGNSAPDKSGLPSDRFSAERTGGSVSTLTIQRTQQEDSAVYLCASSFSPTGSYNEQFFGPGTRLTVL.

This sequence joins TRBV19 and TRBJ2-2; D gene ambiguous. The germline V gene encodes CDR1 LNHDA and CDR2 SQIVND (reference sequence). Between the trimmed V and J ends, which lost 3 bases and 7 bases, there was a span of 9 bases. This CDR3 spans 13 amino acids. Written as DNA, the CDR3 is TGTGCCAGTAGTATTCGAACGCGCGGGGAGCTGTTTTTT. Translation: CASSIRTRGELFF.

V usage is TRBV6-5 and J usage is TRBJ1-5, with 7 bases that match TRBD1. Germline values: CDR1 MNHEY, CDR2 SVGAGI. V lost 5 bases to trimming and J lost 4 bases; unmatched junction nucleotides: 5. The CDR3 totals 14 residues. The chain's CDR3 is CASSRDRDNQPQHF. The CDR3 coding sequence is TGTGCCAGCAGTCGCGACAGGGATAATCAGCCCCAGCATTTT.

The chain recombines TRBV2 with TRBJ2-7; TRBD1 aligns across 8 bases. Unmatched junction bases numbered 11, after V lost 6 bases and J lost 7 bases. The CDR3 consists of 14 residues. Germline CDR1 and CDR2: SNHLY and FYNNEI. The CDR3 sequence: CASRLDRETPEQYF. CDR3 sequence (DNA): TGTGCCAGCAGGTTGGACAGGGAAACACCTGAGCAGTACTTC.

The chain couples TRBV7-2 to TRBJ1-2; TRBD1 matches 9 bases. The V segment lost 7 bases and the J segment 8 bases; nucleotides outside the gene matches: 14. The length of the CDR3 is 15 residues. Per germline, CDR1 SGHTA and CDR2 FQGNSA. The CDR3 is CASTLTGGASQGYTF. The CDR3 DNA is TGTGCCAGCACTTTAACAGGGGGCGCTTCCCAGGGCTACACCTTC. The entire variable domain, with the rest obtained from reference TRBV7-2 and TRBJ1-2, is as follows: GAGVSQSPSNKVTEKGKDVELRCDPISGHTALYWYRQSLGQGLEFLIYFQGNSAPDKSGLPSDRFSAERTGGSVSTLTIQRTQQEDSAVYLCASTLTGGASQGYTFGSGTRLTVV.

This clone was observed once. Here the CDR3 reads CASSGGGTKRDTQYF. CDR3 DNA sequence: TGTGCCAGCAGCGGCGGGGGGACCAAGAGGGATACGCAGTATTTT. The V call is TRBV7-2, the J call TRBJ2-3, with 8 bases fitting TRBD2. The CDR3 has 15 residues. V dropped 5 bases and J dropped 6; count of bases not matched to a gene: 10. Germline V gene sequence: CDR1 SGHTA, CDR2 FQGNSA.

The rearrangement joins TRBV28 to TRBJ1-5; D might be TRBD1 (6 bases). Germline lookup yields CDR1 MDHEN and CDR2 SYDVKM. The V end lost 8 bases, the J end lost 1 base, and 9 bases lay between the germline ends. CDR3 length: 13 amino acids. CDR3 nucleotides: TGTGCCAGCGCAGGGGACAGCAATCAGCCCCAGCATTTT. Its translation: CASAGDSNQPQHF.